The entry that follows covers one TCR beta chain sequence. One end of the junction does not line up with germline, which may come from a read error. The data belong to a study of T-cell reconstitution after alpha-beta-depleted transplantation in children. Preparation of the TCRbeta library was carried out with unique molecular identifiers. Using its own MiXCR run on the PCR reads, TCRdb lists one record per CDR3 protein. The sample consists of just over 70,000 distinct CDR3 sequences, about 6.7% of them appearing once. The germline V gene has CDR1 SGHNT and CDR2 YYREEE (reference sequence). The CDR3 sequence is 14 residues long.

This TCR came from a human donor who donated a stem cell graft to a child with acute lymphoblastic leukemia. The V call is TRBV5-4, the J call TRBJ1-6, with TRBD1 matching 8 bases. This material consisted of PBMCs from the stem cell graft donor, taken from the stem cell graft. CDR3 sequence reads: CAISSRGLDSPLHF. DNA for the CDR3: TGTGCCATCAGCTCCAGGGGGCTGGATTCGCCCCTCCACTTT.